This T cell receptor beta chain was sequenced in a study of T cell responses to AZD1222 COVID-19 vaccine. Clones were sequenced by immunoSEQ multiplex PCR, and TCRdb holds only the in-frame ones, with some missing. The table lists around 80,000 clones, 70% to 90% of them singletons, with roughly a tenth in the top ten. Pooled together were second doses at about 4 or about 12 weeks. Study outcomes and limitations: Unmutated variant regions are reportedly targeted by nearly half of spike-specific TCRs. Two AZD1222 doses significantly raised spike-specific TCR breadth and depth over controls. Possibly, clonal diversity was underestimated; donors were largely white British and included more females.

To note about this clone: Its antigen is currently unknown.

The CDR3 has 13 residues. Germline CDR1 is SGHAT and CDR2 is FQNNGV. Unmatched junction bases numbered 4, after V lost 5 bases and J lost 4 bases. The chain couples TRBV11-2 to TRBJ1-2; 7 bases align to TRBD1. The source material was peripheral blood, sampled 28 days after the second AZD1222 dose. The receptor was isolated from an adult who received the AZD1222 COVID-19 vaccine. CDR3 protein: CASSPDRVYGYTF. As DNA, the CDR3 is TGTGCCAGCAGCCCCGACAGGGTCTATGGCTACACCTTC.